This TCR beta chain was identified in a study of post-analysis software for immune sequencing data. Study-level points and caveats: Controls had lower frequencies than patients of five or six TRBV segments, which included TRBV5-6, TRBV5-1 and TRBV20-1. Controls had significantly higher normalized Chao1 diversity than multiple sclerosis patients. Batch-mates among the samples co-clustered strongly by F measure.

About this clonotype: Its target is unknown.

V was shortened by 5 bases and J by 8 bases, with 18 bases between the two germline ends. The CDR3 has 15 residues. Looked up from germline, CDR1 is SGHVS and CDR2 is FQNEAQ. Prepared libraries of TCR beta cDNA carried unique molecular identifiers. Using its own MiXCR run on the PCR reads, TCRdb lists one record per CDR3 protein. Altogether more than 450,000 distinct CDR3 sequences are present, 40% to 50% being singletons, with the ten largest covering 1.5% to 2%. The TCR comes from a girl under 18 with multiple sclerosis. The V call is TRBV7-8, the J call TRBJ1-4, with D possibly TRBD1 on 5 matching bases. The sequencing sample was made of blood. CDR3 bases: TGTGCCAGCAGCCCAGGAGGTGGGGCTCGGGAAAAACTGTTTTTT. It encodes CASSPGGGAREKLFF.